This entry lists 19 T cell receptor beta chains sequenced from one sample in a study of blood T cell repertoires in COVID-19. Clones were read by immunoSEQ multiplex PCR, and TCRdb kept only the in-frame ones, dropping some. This table holds over 45,000 clones, 89% found once. Material for sequencing was peripheral blood. Receptors were obtained from a woman in her sixties or seventies with active COVID-19.

The rearrangement uses TRBV2 and TRBJ1-2, with 8 bases lining up with TRBD1. Germline assignment: CDR1 SNHLY and CDR2 FYNNEI. The CDR3 has 15 residues. V lost 7 bases to trimming and J lost 5 bases; unmatched junction nucleotides: 12. The CDR3 nucleotides are TGTGCCAGCATGTTTCAGGGGGCGATAGTATATGGCTACACCTTC. Translating gives CASMFQGAIVYGYTF.

The chain couples TRBV4-1 to TRBJ2-3; TRBD1 might be the D (6 bases). CDR3 length equals 14 residues. Trimming took 1 base from V and 3 from J, leaving 8 bases between them. From germline, CDR1 is MGHRA and CDR2 YSYEKL. CDR3 protein: CASSQATGTDTQYF. DNA for the CDR3: TGCGCCAGCAGCCAAGCAACAGGGACAGATACGCAGTATTTT.

The rearrangement links TRBV6-6 to TRBJ2-3, with D possibly matching TRBD1 (5 bases). The CDR3 totals 16 residues. The ends were cut back, 3 bases at V and 2 bases at J, with 15 bases in the middle. The V gene's germline CDR1 is MNHNY and CDR2 SVGAGI (reference sequence). The chain's CDR3 is CASSYMWGRNTDTQYF. CDR3 sequence (DNA): TGTGCCAGCAGTTATATGTGGGGCCGAAACACAGATACGCAGTATTTT.

The chain employs TRBV7-7 and TRBJ2-2; 7 bases map to TRBD2. The junction had 9 bases not matched to a gene; V was cut back by 7 bases and J by 1 base. This CDR3 region has 16 residues. The germline CDR1 and CDR2 sequences are SSHAT and FNYEAQ (reference sequence). CDR3 sequence reads: CASTHVGGGNTGELFF. The CDR3 bases are TGTGCCAGCACCCACGTCGGCGGGGGGAACACCGGGGAGCTGTTTTTT.

This clone was counted a single time. This rearrangement joins TRBV5-8 to TRBJ2-7; the D gene is possibly TRBD1 (6 bases). The length of the CDR3 is 15 residues. The V gene's germline CDR1 is SGHTS and CDR2 YDEGEE. The V end was cut by 3 bases, the J end by 1 base, with 14 bases between. This chain's CDR3 is CASSYGQIPSYEQYF. CDR3 nucleotides: TGTGCCAGCAGCTATGGACAGATCCCATCCTACGAGCAGTACTTC.

The chain combines TRBV20-1 with TRBJ2-7; D unresolved. Germline lookup yields CDR1 DFQATT and CDR2 SNEGSKA (reference sequence). V lost 0 bases and J lost 4, with 4 bases in between. CDR3 length equals 11 residues. The CDR3 DNA reads as TGCAGTGCTAGAGATGAGTACGAGCAGTACTTC. Translation gives CSARDEYEQYF.

With respect to this clone: Relative to the germline gene, one junction end is altered; a read error may explain this. This chain's CDR3 is CASSSDPGLVLF. The CDR3 DNA is TGTGCCAGTAGTTCCGATCCGGGACTAGTCCTCTTC. This chain links TRBV19 with TRBJ2-1; 8 bases agree with TRBD2. The germline CDR1 and CDR2 sequences are LNHDA and SQIVND (reference sequence). The CDR3 extends over 12 amino acids.

The V gene is TRBV6-5, the J gene TRBJ2-6; TRBD1 matches 7 bases. Germline V CDR1 and CDR2: MNHEY, SVGAGI. After removal of 6 bases from V and 3 bases from J, the junction contained 5 bases not matched to a gene. The CDR3 is made up of 15 amino acids. CDR3 in amino acids: CASRKQGLGANVLTF. The CDR3 coding sequence is TGTGCCAGCAGAAAACAGGGGCTTGGGGCCAACGTCCTGACTTTC.

The gene calls are TRBV6-5 and TRBJ2-3, with 10 nucleotides matching TRBD2. V gave up 6 bases and J gave up 9 bases; unmatched junction bases: 6. The CDR3 length is 13 residues. Germline CDR1 is MNHEY and CDR2 is SVGAGI. This chain's CDR3 is CASRRSGGETQYF. CDR3 DNA sequence: TGTGCCAGCAGGCGGAGCGGGGGGGAGACGCAGTATTTT.

The chain couples TRBV10-3 to TRBJ2-1; TRBD1 might be the D (6 bases). Germline assignment: CDR1 ENHRY and CDR2 SYGVKD. CDR3 size: 13 residues. V was pared by 4 bases and J by 5 bases, with 9 bases between. CDR3 residues: CAISGWTDNEQFF. As DNA, the CDR3 is TGTGCCATCAGTGGATGGACAGACAATGAGCAGTTCTTC.

The V and J genes are TRBV5-4 and TRBJ2-1; 7 bases agree with TRBD1. The junction had 5 bases not matched to a gene; V was cut back by 2 bases and J by 3 bases. The length of the CDR3 is 15 residues. Germline V gene lookup returns CDR1 SGHNT and CDR2 YYREEE (reference sequence). The chain's CDR3 is CASSFDRDYYNEQFF. CDR3 coding DNA: TGTGCCAGCAGCTTTGACAGGGATTACTACAATGAGCAGTTCTTC.

J is TRBJ2-5 and V is TRBV5-1; D ambiguous. Germline values: CDR1 SGHRS, CDR2 YFSETQ. V gave up 4 bases and J gave up 1 base, with 11 bases separating them. The CDR3 spans 14 residues. Here the CDR3 reads CASSHNPGQETQYF. Here the CDR3 DNA reads TGCGCCAGCAGCCACAACCCAGGCCAAGAGACCCAGTACTTC.

The chain is built from TRBV2 and TRBJ1-6, with 7 nucleotides matching TRBD1. Germline lookup yields CDR1 SNHLY and CDR2 FYNNEI. This CDR3 is 12 amino acids long. V gave up 6 bases and J gave up 9 bases; unmatched junction bases: 2. The DNA of the CDR3 is TGTGCCAGCAGGGGGACAGTTTCACCCCTCCACTTT. Its translation is CASRGTVSPLHF.

This clone has only a few counts. The CDR3 spells CASSRTGDTEAFF. The CDR3 region has the DNA TGTGCCAGCAGCCGAACAGGGGACACTGAAGCTTTCTTT. The chain has TRBV13 and TRBJ1-1; 7 bases line up with TRBD1. Germline trimming cut 5 bases from V and 3 bases from J; bases unmatched to any gene: 3. This CDR3 contains 13 residues. Per the germline V gene, CDR1 is PRHDT and CDR2 is FYEKMQ (reference sequence).

V gene TRBV10-3 combines with J gene TRBJ2-6, with D tentatively TRBD1 (6 bases). V dropped 5 bases and J dropped 4 bases, with 21 bases sitting between them. The germline V gene encodes CDR1 ENHRY and CDR2 SYGVKD. This CDR3 spans 18 amino acids. This CDR3 is CAISPGVGATPGANVLTF. CDR3 nucleotide sequence: TGTGCCATCAGTCCAGGGGTGGGGGCAACTCCCGGGGCCAACGTCCTGACTTTC.

V and J are TRBV5-1 and TRBJ1-6, with D possibly TRBD1 on 5 matching bases. Looked up from germline, CDR1 is SGHRS and CDR2 is YFSETQ. V dropped 2 bases and J dropped 10 bases, with 10 bases sitting between them. CDR3 length equals 13 residues. CDR3 sequence (DNA): TGCGCCAGCAGCTTTGGGGGGGGATCACCCCTCCACTTT. This gives the protein CASSFGGGSPLHF.

There are a few counts of this clone. The rearrangement links TRBV5-8 to TRBJ2-3; perhaps TRBD1 as D (5 bases). This CDR3 has 14 amino acids. Trimming shortened V by 3 bases and J by 0 bases, and 8 bases separated the two germline ends. From germline, CDR1 is SGHTS and CDR2 YDEGEE. The CDR3 region is CASSYRFSTDTQYF. The CDR3 DNA sequence: TGTGCCAGCAGCTACAGGTTTAGCACAGATACGCAGTATTTT.

This chain uses TRBV7-9 with TRBJ1-2; D perhaps matches TRBD1 (5 bases). V lost 5 bases and J lost 5, with 15 bases in between. The length of the CDR3 is 14 residues. CDR1 is SEHNR and CDR2 is FQNEAQ in the germline V gene (reference sequence). CDR3 DNA sequence: TGTGCCAGCAGCCCCCGGGGGAGGGGATATGGCTACACCTTC. It specifies CASSPRGRGYGYTF. Using reference TRBV7-9 and TRBJ1-2 for the parts outside the CDR3, the full variable domain is DTGVSQNPRHKITKRGQNVTFRCDPISEHNRLYWYRQTLGQGPEFLTYFQNEAQLEKSRLLSDRFSAERPKGSFSTLEIQRTEQGDSAMYLCASSPRGRGYGYTFGSGTRLTVV.

The V gene is TRBV12-3 or TRBV12-4, the J gene TRBJ1-4; a possible D gene is TRBD1 (6 bases). V lost 3 bases, J lost 12 bases, and 11 bases lay in between. The CDR3 totals 12 residues. The CDR3 reads CASSFGGGQLFF. The CDR3 nucleotides read TGTGCCAGCAGTTTCGGGGGGGGGCAACTGTTTTTT.